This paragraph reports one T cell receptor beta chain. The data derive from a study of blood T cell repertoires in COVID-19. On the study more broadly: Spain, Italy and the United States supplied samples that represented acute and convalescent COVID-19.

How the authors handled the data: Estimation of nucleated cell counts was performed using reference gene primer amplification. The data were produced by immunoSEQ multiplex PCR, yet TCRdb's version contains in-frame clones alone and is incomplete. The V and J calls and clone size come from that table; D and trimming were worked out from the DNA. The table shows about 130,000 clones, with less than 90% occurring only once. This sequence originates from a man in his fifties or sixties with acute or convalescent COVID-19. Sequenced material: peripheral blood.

CDR3: CASSLRGNGEKLFF. CDR3 coding DNA: TGTGCCAGCAGTTTAAGAGGGAACGGTGAAAAACTGTTTTTT. The V and J genes are TRBV27 and TRBJ1-4; no definite D call. Deletions cut 2 bases from V and 7 bases from J, with 11 bases between. Germline V gene lookup returns CDR1 MNHEY and CDR2 SMNVEV (reference sequence). This CDR3 region has 14 residues.